Shown below are 27 T cell receptor beta chains from a single sample sequenced in a study of blood T cell repertoires in COVID-19. Measured with immunoSEQ multiplex PCR; TCRdb has only the in-frame clones, and not every one. The repertoire holds 250,000 or so clones, with around 87% as singletons. The sample taken for sequencing was PBMCs or T cells enriched from blood (not recorded which). These receptors all come from a woman between 50 and 59 years old who had recovered from COVID-19.

This chain uses TRBV28 with TRBJ2-7, with unresolved D. This CDR3 region has 13 residues. V gave up 3 bases and J gave up 1 base, with 7 bases separating them. The germline gives CDR1 MDHEN, CDR2 SYDVKM. The CDR3 loop is CASSLAVSYEQYF. As DNA, the CDR3 is TGTGCCAGCAGTTTGGCTGTGTCCTACGAGCAGTACTTC.

This clone was found a few times. J is TRBJ1-4 and V is TRBV2; D not resolved. Germline V lookup: CDR1 SNHLY, CDR2 FYNNEI. The CDR3 sequence is 12 residues long. The V end was cut by 4 bases, the J end by 8 bases, with 8 bases between. CDR3 loop: CASSGLYEKLFF. DNA for the CDR3: TGTGCCAGCAGTGGTCTCTACGAAAAACTGTTTTTT. Supplemented by reference TRBV2 and TRBJ1-4, the full variable domain reads EPEVTQTPSHQVTQMGQEVILRCVPISNHLYFYWYRQILGQKVEFLVSFYNNEISEKSEIFDDQFSVERPDGSNFTLKIRSTKLEDSAMYFCASSGLYEKLFFGSGTQLSVL.

The chain combines TRBV14 with TRBJ2-2; 7 nucleotides line up with TRBD1. Trimming cost V 5 bases and J 7 bases; bases outside gene matches: 7. Germline V gives CDR1 SGHDN, CDR2 FVKESK. The CDR3 spans 14 residues. The CDR3 reads CASSGTGVGGELFF. The CDR3, as DNA: TGTGCCAGCAGCGGAACAGGGGTAGGCGGGGAGCTGTTTTTT.

The chain combines TRBV20-1 with TRBJ2-4; D is uncertain. Looked up from germline, CDR1 is DFQATT and CDR2 is SNEGSKA (reference sequence). The CDR3 length is 11 residues. Deletions cut 6 bases from V and 8 bases from J, with 11 bases between. This CDR3 reads CSAWALDIQYF. The CDR3 nucleotides read TGCAGTGCCTGGGCCCTCGACATTCAGTACTTC.

This clone appeared a few times. This rearrangement joins TRBV28 to TRBJ1-1; D unclear. CDR1 and CDR2 (germline): MDHEN, SYDVKM. The V end was cut by 10 bases, the J end by 2 bases, with 8 bases between. The CDR3 extends over 11 amino acids. The CDR3 is CATLLNTEAFF. The CDR3 region has the DNA TGTGCCACCCTACTCAACACTGAAGCTTTCTTT.

The chain links TRBV24-1 to TRBJ2-3, with a possible D match to TRBD1 (6 bases). V dropped 9 bases and J dropped 1 base, with 16 bases sitting between them. The germline V gene encodes CDR1 KGHDR and CDR2 SFDVKD. This CDR3 comprises 15 residues. The CDR3 loop reads CATGQGGVGTDTQYF. CDR3 nucleotides: TGTGCCACCGGACAAGGGGGAGTCGGCACAGATACGCAGTATTTT.

The chain recombines TRBV6-5 with TRBJ1-5; D not certain. The CDR3 loop spans 12 amino acids. V was pared by 7 bases and J by 7 bases, with 11 bases between. The V gene's germline CDR1 is MNHEY and CDR2 SVGAGI. CDR3 loop: CASKPPLQPQHF. The CDR3 DNA is TGTGCCAGCAAGCCCCCCTTACAGCCCCAGCATTTT.

The rearrangement links TRBV27 to TRBJ2-2, with 10 nucleotides matching TRBD1. This CDR3 is 14 amino acids long. Trimming cost V 8 bases and J 6 bases; bases outside gene matches: 6. Germline V CDR1 and CDR2: MNHEY, SMNVEV (reference sequence). The CDR3 bases are TGTGCCAGCCAGGGACAGGGGAAAGCCGGGGAGCTGTTTTTT. This codes for CASQGQGKAGELFF.

The V call is TRBV3-1 (or the pseudogene TRBV3-2), the J call TRBJ2-1; a possible D gene is TRBD1 (5 bases). Trimming took 6 bases from V and 0 from J, leaving 15 bases between them. This CDR3 has 16 residues. The germline gives CDR1 LGHDT, CDR2 YNNKEL (reference sequence). The CDR3 DNA is TGTGCCAGCAGTACCACAACAGGTAGCTCCTACAATGAGCAGTTCTTC. Protein product: CASSTTTGSSYNEQFF.

The chain joins TRBV28 to TRBJ1-1; TRBD1 aligns across 7 bases. Germline V gene sequence: CDR1 MDHEN, CDR2 SYDVKM. The V and J ends lost 5 bases and 1 base, in that order; junction bases with no gene match: 7. This CDR3 contains 15 residues. CDR3 bases: TGTGCCAGCAGTACCCCTCGACAGGGGAACACTGAAGCTTTCTTT. Its translation is CASSTPRQGNTEAFF.

The chain recombines TRBV5-4 with TRBJ1-2; 8 nucleotides match TRBD1. Unmatched junction bases numbered 9, after V lost 4 bases and J lost 4 bases. CDR3 length: 15 amino acids. Germline CDR1 and CDR2: SGHNT and YYREEE (reference sequence). CDR3 in DNA: TGTGCCAGCAGCCCCCCAGGGGGCAACGGCTATGGCTACACCTTC. As protein: CASSPPGGNGYGYTF.

The V call is TRBV7-9, the J call TRBJ1-1; D unclear. Trimming stripped 8 bases from V and 3 bases from J, with 10 bases between. The germline gives CDR1 SEHNR, CDR2 FQNEAQ (reference sequence). This CDR3 has 12 amino acids. The CDR3 region is CASSRDYTEAFF. DNA for the CDR3: TGTGCCAGCTCCCGGGATTACACTGAAGCTTTCTTT. The full variable domain, rest sourced from reference TRBV7-9 and TRBJ1-1, is DTGVSQNPRHKITKRGQNVTFRCDPISEHNRLYWYRQTLGQGPEFLTYFQNEAQLEKSRLLSDRFSAERPKGSFSTLEIQRTEQGDSAMYLCASSRDYTEAFFGQGTRLTVV.

This clone was observed at least ten times. The chain uses TRBV5-1 and TRBJ1-2, with 7 bases lining up with TRBD1. V dropped 0 bases and J dropped 6; count of bases not matched to a gene: 2. The CDR3 totals 13 residues. Germline lookup yields CDR1 SGHRS and CDR2 YFSETQ. The CDR3 coding sequence is TGCGCCAGCAGCTTGGGACAGGGCAATGGCTACACCTTC. Translating gives CASSLGQGNGYTF.

The chain employs TRBV29-1 and TRBJ2-3, with 9 positions matching TRBD1. Looked up from germline, CDR1 is SQVTM and CDR2 is ANQGSEA. This CDR3 has 14 amino acids. The V segment lost 6 bases and the J segment 3 bases; nucleotides outside the gene matches: 7. The CDR3 is CSVVQGAATDTQYF. CDR3 nucleotides: TGCAGCGTCGTACAGGGGGCTGCAACAGATACGCAGTATTTT.

The chain couples TRBV28 to TRBJ2-5; D remains unclear. CDR3 length: 13 residues. V was pared by 5 bases and J by 4 bases, with 11 bases between. Germline V gene data show CDR1 as MDHEN and CDR2 as SYDVKM. CDR3 in DNA: TGTGCCAGCAGTGCAGATCCTTCAGAGACCCAGTACTTC. As protein: CASSADPSETQYF.

In nucleotides, the CDR3 is TGTGCCAGCAGCCCAGCACCCAGTCTAGCGGGCTCCTACAATGAGCAGTTCTTC. It codes for CASSPAPSLAGSYNEQFF. This chain joins TRBV7-9 and TRBJ2-1; TRBD2 agrees at 8 bases. The CDR3 length is 18 residues. Germline V lookup: CDR1 SEHNR, CDR2 FQNEAQ (reference sequence). V shed 5 bases and J 0 bases; nucleotides not matched to a gene: 12.

The genes are TRBV27 and TRBJ1-1, with unresolved D. The V gene lost 3 bases and the J gene lost 5 bases, with 16 bases spanning the gap. CDR1 MNHEY and CDR2 SMNVEV come from the germline V gene (reference sequence). The CDR3 is made up of 15 amino acids. The CDR3 region is CASSFISGPLTEAFF. In nucleotides, the CDR3 is TGTGCCAGCAGTTTTATCAGTGGGCCTCTAACTGAAGCTTTCTTT.

This chain joins TRBV5-1 and TRBJ1-4; D ambiguous. Deletions cut 4 bases from V and 3 bases from J, with 10 bases between. The CDR3 extends over 14 amino acids. Germline CDR1 and CDR2: SGHRS and YFSETQ. This chain's CDR3 is CASSPEVSNEKLFF. CDR3 sequence (DNA): TGCGCCAGCAGCCCAGAGGTTTCTAATGAAAAACTGTTTTTT.

The J gene is TRBJ2-5, the V gene TRBV7-2; TRBD1 might be the D (7 bases). The CDR3 is 15 amino acids. Trimming left V 3 bases short and J 5 bases short, with 16 bases between. CDR1 and CDR2 (germline): SGHTA, FQGNSA. CDR3 residues: CASSFQGGAGETQYF. CDR3 in DNA: TGTGCCAGCAGCTTCCAAGGGGGCGCGGGGGAGACCCAGTACTTC.

J is TRBJ2-7 and V is TRBV7-2, with a tentative D call TRBD2 (5 bases). This CDR3 region has 14 residues. Between the trimmed V and J ends, which lost 5 bases and 2 bases, there was a span of 13 bases. Germline loops: CDR1 SGHTA, CDR2 FQGNSA. The CDR3 DNA sequence: TGTGCCAGCAGCATCATTCTCGGGGCCTACGAGCAGTACTTC. Encoded protein: CASSIILGAYEQYF.

The chain has TRBV19 and TRBJ2-1; 7 bases match TRBD1. V dropped 7 bases and J dropped 7; count of bases not matched to a gene: 10. The germline CDR1 and CDR2 sequences are LNHDA and SQIVND (reference sequence). The CDR3 contains 14 residues. CDR3 loop: CASTPGGQWNEQFF. The CDR3 nucleotides are TGTGCCAGTACCCCAGGGGGACAGTGGAATGAGCAGTTCTTC.

V is TRBV6-4 and J is TRBJ2-5; 7 nucleotides line up with TRBD1. CDR1 and CDR2 from the germline V gene are MRHNA and SNTAGT. V trimming: 8 bases; J trimming: 4 bases; junction bases outside the gene matches: 10. This CDR3 has 14 residues. CDR3 sequence reads: CASPRGLGRETQYF. The CDR3 DNA reads as TGTGCCAGCCCGAGGGGGCTTGGGAGAGAGACCCAGTACTTC.

This clone has a handful of counts. This chain connects TRBV30 to TRBJ2-3, with D perhaps TRBD2 (6 bases). From germline, CDR1 is GTSNPN and CDR2 SVGIG (reference sequence). The CDR3 is 14 residues long. The V end lost 3 bases, the J end lost 2 bases, and 12 bases lay between the germline ends. This CDR3 reads CAWSLRTNTDTQYF. CDR3 DNA: TGTGCCTGGAGCCTCCGGACTAACACAGATACGCAGTATTTT.

The chain's CDR3 is CASCPTGTETEAFF. The CDR3 DNA reads TGTGCCAGCTGCCCGACAGGTACGGAGACTGAAGCTTTCTTT. The chain employs TRBV28 and TRBJ1-1, with D possibly being TRBD1 (6 bases). The germline gives CDR1 MDHEN, CDR2 SYDVKM. Trimming stripped 8 bases from V and 5 bases from J, with 18 bases between. This CDR3 is 14 amino acids long. Looking up the rest from reference TRBV28 and TRBJ1-1 gives the full variable domain: DVKVTQSSRYLVKRTGEKVFLECVQDMDHENMFWYRQDPGLGLRLIYFSYDVKMKEKGDIPEGYSVSREKKERFSLILESASTNQTSMYLCASCPTGTETEAFFGQGTRLTVV.

The chain employs TRBV2 and TRBJ2-1; no clear D gene. V lost 3 bases to trimming and J lost 13 bases, with 10 bases between them. Germline V gene lookup returns CDR1 SNHLY and CDR2 FYNNEI. There are 11 residues in the CDR3. CDR3 nucleotide sequence: TGTGCCAGCAGTGATGGCAGATATCAGTTCTTC. Protein: CASSDGRYQFF.

The chain employs TRBV25-1 and TRBJ2-7; 7 bases are shared with TRBD1. Germline assignment: CDR1 MGHDK and CDR2 SYGVNS. The CDR3 runs 15 residues. V shed 2 bases, J shed 2 bases, and the junction held 6 bases outside the gene matches. DNA of the CDR3: TGTGCCAGCAGTGAACCGACAGGGAACCCCTACGAGCAGTACTTC. Its translation is CASSEPTGNPYEQYF.

The chain is built from TRBV9 and TRBJ1-3; D is unclear. In germline, CDR1 is SGDLS, CDR2 YYNGEE. CDR3 length equals 17 residues. The V and J ends lost 4 bases and 0 bases respectively, with 17 bases between them. CDR3 residues: CASSPQVETRSGNTIYF. The CDR3 DNA follows: TGTGCCAGCAGCCCTCAGGTAGAAACTCGCTCTGGAAACACCATATATTTT.